This T cell receptor beta chain was found in a study of blood T cell repertoires in COVID-19. Produced via immunoSEQ multiplex PCR; TCRdb's table is partial and in-frame only. The sample lists approximately 150,000 clones, about 80% occurring once. V dropped 2 bases and J dropped 8 bases, with 11 bases sitting between them. Germline V gives CDR1 SGHRS, CDR2 YFSETQ. CDR3 size: 14 residues. The rearrangement links TRBV5-1 to TRBJ1-6, with no clear D. Input material: peripheral blood. The sequence derives from a man aged 50 to 60 with acute or convalescent COVID-19. CDR3 DNA: TGCGCCAGCAGCTTTGGGCAGGAATATTCACCCCTCCACTTT. This translates into CASSFGQEYSPLHF.